Listed here are 17 T cell receptor beta chains from one sample, sequenced in a study of blood T cell repertoires in COVID-19. Sequencing was performed with immunoSEQ multiplex PCR; in TCRdb, only in-frame clones are kept and a portion is missing. The sample gives about 230,000 clones, just over 85% of which show up once; less than 20% is in the top ten. Sequenced: PBMCs or T cells enriched from blood (not recorded which). The receptors were gathered from a man between 18 and 35 years old who had recovered from COVID-19.

The chain links TRBV19 to TRBJ1-2; no clear D. The V gene lost 1 base and the J gene lost 0 bases, with 6 bases spanning the gap. This CDR3 is built from 14 residues. From germline, CDR1 is LNHDA and CDR2 SQIVND (reference sequence). In nucleotides, the CDR3 is TGTGCCAGTAGTATAGGCAGTACTAACTATGGCTACACCTTC. Protein sequence: CASSIGSTNYGYTF.

The V gene is TRBV5-6, the J gene TRBJ2-4, with TRBD2 matching 10 bases. This CDR3 is 16 amino acids long. Germline CDR1 SGHDT, CDR2 YYEEEE. J lost 1 base, V lost 6 bases, and 7 bases had no gene match. The CDR3 sequence: CASTTLSGGAKNIQYF. The CDR3 DNA reads TGTGCCAGCACCACCCTTAGCGGGGGGGCCAAAAACATTCAGTACTTC.

The rearrangement links TRBV19 to TRBJ1-5; 9 nucleotides agree with TRBD1. Trimming cost V 0 bases and J 7 bases; bases outside gene matches: 7. The CDR3 spans 16 residues. The germline CDR1 and CDR2 sequences are LNHDA and SQIVND (reference sequence). The CDR3 here is CASSIEGGTGSQPQHF. DNA of the CDR3: TGTGCCAGTAGTATAGAGGGGGGGACAGGGAGCCAGCCCCAGCATTTT.

This clone appeared a single time. J is TRBJ1-2 and V is TRBV30, with TRBD1 as a possible D gene (6 bases). This CDR3 comprises 13 residues. Trimming left V 4 bases short and J 7 bases short, with 16 bases between. The germline CDR1 and CDR2 sequences are GTSNPN and SVGIG (reference sequence). The DNA for the CDR3 is TGTGCCTGGAAATCCGGCGACAGGTCTGGCTACACCTTC. Its protein product is CAWKSGDRSGYTF.

The chain has TRBV19 and TRBJ1-1; D remains ambiguous. V dropped 5 bases and J dropped 6 bases, with 13 bases sitting between them. The length of the CDR3 is 13 residues. The germline V gene has CDR1 LNHDA and CDR2 SQIVND (reference sequence). CDR3 sequence: CASSLSRTAEAFF. In DNA form, the CDR3 reads TGTGCCAGTAGTCTAAGCCGGACTGCTGAAGCTTTCTTT.

This clone was seen more than once but under ten times. The chain recombines TRBV5-4 with TRBJ2-2, with a weak D call TRBD1 (6 bases). Per the germline V gene, CDR1 is SGHNT and CDR2 is YYREEE (reference sequence). Trimming cost V 5 bases and J 4 bases, with 12 bases left between them. This CDR3 region has 14 residues. The CDR3 loop is CASSPFRGTGELFF. The CDR3 coding sequence is TGTGCCAGCAGTCCCTTCAGGGGCACCGGGGAGCTGTTTTTT.

This clone was counted only a few times. The V and J genes are TRBV28 and TRBJ1-5; 8 bases are a match to TRBD1. The CDR3 totals 15 residues. J lost 4 bases, V lost 4 bases, and 6 bases had no gene match. Germline loops: CDR1 MDHEN, CDR2 SYDVKM. CDR3 DNA: TGTGCCAGCAGTTCCTTCGGACAGGGTAATCAGCCCCAGCATTTT. This translates into CASSSFGQGNQPQHF.

The chain has TRBV6-5 and TRBJ1-2, with 9 bases identical to TRBD1. Per the germline V gene, CDR1 is MNHEY and CDR2 is SVGAGI. Trimming cost V 7 bases and J 8 bases; bases outside gene matches: 11. CDR3 length: 14 residues. The CDR3 DNA reads as TGTGCCAGCACCTCCACAGGGGGCGCATTCGGCTACACCTTC. Amino acid sequence: CASTSTGGAFGYTF.

V and J are TRBV7-2 and TRBJ1-2; D is unresolved. The germline gives CDR1 SGHTA, CDR2 FQGNSA. CDR3 length: 14 residues. The germline V and J ends were trimmed by 11 bases and 3 bases, with 19 bases remaining between them. The chain's CDR3 is CAGYSRADYYGYTF. The CDR3, as DNA: TGTGCCGGATACAGTCGGGCGGACTACTATGGCTACACCTTC. Together with reference TRBV7-2 and TRBJ1-2, the CDR3 gives the full variable domain: GAGVSQSPSNKVTEKGKDVELRCDPISGHTALYWYRQSLGQGLEFLIYFQGNSAPDKSGLPSDRFSAERTGGSVSTLTIQRTQQEDSAVYLCAGYSRADYYGYTFGSGTRLTVV.

This rearrangement joins TRBV5-6 to TRBJ2-7; perhaps TRBD1 as D (6 bases). V was cut by 0 bases and J by 2 bases, with 9 bases left in between. This CDR3 region has 14 residues. Germline V CDR1 and CDR2: SGHDT, YYEEEE. The CDR3 protein is CASSLARGAYEQYF. CDR3 sequence (DNA): TGTGCCAGCAGCTTGGCCAGGGGCGCCTACGAGCAGTACTTC.

The rearrangement links TRBV14 to TRBJ1-1; the D is unclear. V lost 0 bases to trimming and J lost 10 bases, with 12 bases between them. The germline gives CDR1 SGHDN, CDR2 FVKESK. The CDR3 totals 13 residues. The CDR3 loop reads CASSQDRTGGAFF. The CDR3, as DNA: TGTGCCAGCAGCCAAGATCGAACTGGTGGAGCTTTCTTT.

The gene calls are TRBV7-9 and TRBJ1-3; 9 nucleotides line up with TRBD1. The germline CDR1 and CDR2 sequences are SEHNR and FQNEAQ (reference sequence). The CDR3 loop spans 18 amino acids. J gave up 3 bases and V 6 bases, and 15 bases lay outside the gene matches. CDR3 region: CASSFSGQGTFGGNTIYF. CDR3 nucleotide sequence: TGTGCCAGCAGTTTCTCGGGACAGGGAACTTTCGGTGGAAACACCATATATTTT.

The chain carries TRBV7-2 and TRBJ2-7; TRBD2 agrees at 10 bases. The CDR3 runs to 16 residues. Germline loops: CDR1 SGHTA, CDR2 FQGNSA. V shed 1 base, J shed 6 bases, and the junction held 9 bases outside the gene matches. The CDR3 protein is CASSLVTSGVKSEQYF. The CDR3 region has the DNA TGTGCCAGCAGCTTAGTAACTAGCGGGGTAAAGTCCGAGCAGTACTTC.

This sequence joins TRBV11-2 and TRBJ2-3; 9 bases align to TRBD2. Germline V gives CDR1 SGHAT, CDR2 FQNNGV. This CDR3 contains 14 residues. Trimming took 1 base from V and 9 from J; bases not matched to a gene: 5. In DNA form, the CDR3 reads TGTGCCAGCAGCTTAGGGCTAGCGGGAAGAACGCAGTATTTT. As protein: CASSLGLAGRTQYF.

V gene TRBV30 combines with J gene TRBJ1-6, with 9 bases matching TRBD1. The germline CDR1 and CDR2 sequences are GTSNPN and SVGIG (reference sequence). Trimming removed 0 bases from V and 9 bases from J; junction bases left unmatched: 6. This CDR3 is 15 amino acids long. The CDR3 nucleotides are TGTGCCTGGAGTGTACGACAGGGGGTAGGTTCACCCCTCCACTTT. Translated, it gives CAWSVRQGVGSPLHF. Together with reference TRBV30 and TRBJ1-6, the CDR3 gives the full variable domain: SQTIHQWPATLVQPVGSPLSLECTVEGTSNPNLYWYRQAAGRGLQLLFYSVGIGQISSEVPQNLSASRPQDRQFILSSKKLLLSDSGFYLCAWSVRQGVGSPLHFGNGTRLTVT.

The chain recombines TRBV10-2 with TRBJ1-6; 7 nucleotides match TRBD1. J was trimmed by 2 bases and V by 10 bases; bases with no gene match: 8. CDR1 is WSHSY, CDR2 SAAADI, per germline. The CDR3 has 15 amino acids. This CDR3 reads CATYQGGTYNSPLHF. The CDR3 bases are TGCGCCACCTATCAGGGGGGAACCTATAATTCACCCCTCCACTTT.

The chain is built from TRBV9 and TRBJ2-2; 12 bases are a match to TRBD2. The CDR3 runs 17 residues. V was clipped by 0 bases and J by 7 bases; unmatched bases: 7. CDR1 is SGDLS, CDR2 YYNGEE, per germline. CDR3 DNA: TGTGCCAGCAGCGTAGGCCTAACTAGCGGGGGGCACGGGGAGCTGTTTTTT. It translates to CASSVGLTSGGHGELFF.